This T cell receptor (beta chain) was sequenced in a study of CDR3 diversity in severe acne (dated by TCRdb to the late 2010s). This clonotype occurred many times. Its binding antigen is unknown. No per-base quality is available; no much larger clone lies one base away. Libraries were prepared through PCR. The sequencer was an Illumina HiSeq 2000. Starting from the raw public reads, TCRdb applied fastp trimming at Q25, assembled clones with MiXCR and retained in-frame beta chains. When rows share a CDR3 protein, they turn into one entry using the most common DNA and genes. This sample has 89,000 or so distinct CDR3 sequences in its table, and about 52% of those were observed once. The top ten clones comprise roughly 9.1% of the sample. The V end gives up 3 bases and the J end 4 bases, leaving 3 bases in the junction not matched to a gene. Per the germline V gene (reference sequence), LNHDA is the CDR1 and SQIVND is the CDR2. The CDR3 runs 14 residues from the cysteine to the phenylalanine. The CDR3 DNA has 42 bases and is translated from base 1.

The clonotype was recovered from a male donor in good health, serving as a control. The chain was built from TRBV19 and TRBJ1-1; TRBD1 aligns with 9 central bases. Sequences were obtained from blood. The bases are TGTGCCAGTAGTATGGGACAGGGAACCACTGAAGCTTTCTTT. Its protein reads: CASSMGQGTTEAFF.